The clone carrying this TCR beta chain was observed at least ten times. Its antigen is undetermined. The CDR3 loop spans 16 amino acids. Germline CDR1 and CDR2: SEHNR and FQNEAQ (reference sequence). The J segment lost 8 bases and the V segment lost 4 bases, leaving 9 bases of the junction unmatched. The source of the sample is a study of neurological immune-mediated disorders. Findings and caveats of the study: There were no CDR3 amino acid sequences shared by expanded clones across subjects, a result suggesting private repertoires in all groups.

The cDNA was synthesized by means of template-switch 5'RACE, which was carried out with 10-nucleotide random UMIs. Sequencing runs each yielded over 170 million TCR-beta sequences from 15-18 subjects. From the 5' RACE reads, TCRdb called clonotypes with MiXCR, one entry per CDR3 protein. This repertoire shows about 55,000 distinct CDR3 sequences, around 3.8% found once; its top ten account for roughly 1.9%. CD4+ or CD8+ T cells at a count of some 1 million served as input for the sorted libraries. This chain links TRBV7-9 with TRBJ2-1, with TRBD1 matching over 12 bases. What was sequenced was CD4+ T cells from blood. This clonotype originated in a middle-aged woman with multiple sclerosis. The DNA of the CDR3 is TGTGCCAGCAGCTCCCTTCGGGACAGGGGGCAGGATGAGCAGTTCTTC. Protein sequence: CASSSLRDRGQDEQFF.